This T cell receptor beta chain was sequenced for a study of shared clonotypes between healthy human individuals. General study findings and limits: Memory subsets had estimated richness that was generally smaller than that of naive subsets.

Comment on this clone: Its target is not known.

A split of CD4+ cells into CD45RA+ naive and CD45RA-negative memory subsets was performed. Roughly 30,000 T cell genomes (around 0.2 ug DNA) went into each sorted-subset replicate. Libraries were prepared by immunoSEQ multiplex PCR; TCRdb keeps only in-frame clonotypes and omits some of them. The sample includes about 1.5 million clones, 95% to 99% seen only once; the top ten take 0.4% to 0.55%. V lost 0 bases, J lost 6 bases, and 9 bases lay in between. Germline V CDR1 and CDR2: SGDLS, YYNGEE. CDR3 length equals 14 residues. This chain links TRBV9 with TRBJ2-2; D is ambiguous. Sequencing was performed on naive CD4+ T cells sorted from blood. Subset in this sample: CD45RA+ positively selected. The sequence was collected from a man in his thirties or forties in good health. The CDR3 nucleotides read TGTGCCAGCAGCGTAGAAGTCCCGGCCGGGGAGCTGTTTTTT. It encodes CASSVEVPAGELFF.